A single sample is the source of the 13 T cell receptor beta chains below, sequenced in a study of T cells after yellow fever vaccination. TCRdb passed the 5' RACE reads through MiXCR, listing each CDR3 protein once. Among hundreds of thousands of distinct CDR3 sequences listed, under 20% were seen once. The specimen comprised PBMCs, sampled before the yellow fever booster vaccination. These receptors were obtained from a man younger than 30 who received the YFV17D yellow fever vaccine.

This clonotype occurred a few times. The rearrangement uses TRBV10-2 and TRBJ2-1; 10 bases line up with TRBD2. Germline CDR1 and CDR2: WSHSY and SAAADI. This CDR3 region has 15 residues. Trimming at V came to 2 bases and at J to 7 bases, leaving 5 bases not matched to a gene. The CDR3 region is CASSENLAGVNEQFF. The CDR3 region has the DNA TGCGCCAGCAGTGAGAACCTAGCGGGGGTGAATGAGCAGTTCTTC.

This clonotype was counted only a few times. V gene TRBV20-1 combines with J gene TRBJ1-1; no reliable D call. The CDR3 has 11 amino acids. Per the germline V gene, CDR1 is DFQATT and CDR2 is SNEGSKA (reference sequence). V dropped 3 bases and J dropped 8 bases, with 10 bases sitting between them. The CDR3 sequence: CSARDVFEAFF. Here the CDR3 DNA reads TGCAGTGCTAGGGATGTATTCGAAGCTTTCTTT.

The chain is built from TRBV5-6 and TRBJ2-5, with D unresolved. Germline lookup yields CDR1 SGHDT and CDR2 YYEEEE. The CDR3 covers 14 residues. V lost 1 base and J lost 2, with 9 bases in between. CDR3 sequence: CASSLTLRQETQYF. CDR3 coding DNA: TGTGCCAGCAGCTTGACACTCCGACAAGAGACCCAGTACTTC.

The rearrangement joins TRBV6-1 to TRBJ2-5; D ambiguous. The CDR3 totals 13 residues. Germline assignment: CDR1 MNHNS and CDR2 SASEGT. Trimming stripped 8 bases from V and 4 bases from J, with 14 bases between. CDR3 region: CASYDWGRETQYF. DNA for the CDR3: TGTGCCAGCTATGATTGGGGAAGAGAGACCCAGTACTTC.

This rearrangement joins TRBV7-2 to TRBJ2-7; 9 positions match TRBD1. Germline CDR1 SGHTA, CDR2 FQGNSA. V lost 6 bases to trimming and J lost 3 bases; unmatched junction nucleotides: 9. The CDR3 is 15 amino acids. The chain's CDR3 is CASRLETGGIYEQYF. Written as DNA, the CDR3 is TGTGCCAGCAGACTCGAGACAGGGGGTATCTACGAGCAGTACTTC.

V is TRBV10-3 and J is TRBJ2-1, with TRBD1 as a possible D gene (6 bases). Deletions cut 6 bases from V and 0 bases from J, with 12 bases between. Germline V gives CDR1 ENHRY, CDR2 SYGVKD. This CDR3 region has 15 residues. In nucleotides, the CDR3 is TGTGCCATCAGGGGGGACACGAGCTCCTACAATGAGCAGTTCTTC. This encodes CAIRGDTSSYNEQFF.

This chain joins TRBV7-9 and TRBJ2-3, with D maybe TRBD2 (6 bases). CDR3 length equals 15 residues. The V and J ends lost 4 bases and 4 bases respectively, with 15 bases between them. The germline CDR1 and CDR2 sequences are SEHNR and FQNEAQ (reference sequence). The CDR3 DNA follows: TGTGCCAGCAGCTCCTACGAGGAGGGGTCAGATACGCAGTATTTT. Protein sequence: CASSSYEEGSDTQYF.

This clonotype has only a few counts. V is TRBV7-2 and J is TRBJ2-5; a weak D match, TRBD2 (5 bases). Per germline, CDR1 SGHTA and CDR2 FQGNSA. The V gene lost 5 bases and the J gene lost 5 bases, with 15 bases spanning the gap. The CDR3 is 14 amino acids. The CDR3 coding sequence is TGTGCCAGCAGCGGACGATACCGAGGGGAGACCCAGTACTTC. This codes for CASSGRYRGETQYF.

The sample holds many counts of this clonotype. The CDR3 sequence is CSARLGATNEKLFF. The CDR3 DNA reads TGCAGTGCTAGGTTGGGGGCAACTAATGAAAAACTGTTTTTT. The chain recombines TRBV20-1 with TRBJ1-4, with a possible D match to TRBD1 (5 bases). The germline V gene encodes CDR1 DFQATT and CDR2 SNEGSKA (reference sequence). V dropped 3 bases and J dropped 0 bases, with 8 bases sitting between them. The CDR3 extends over 14 amino acids.

J is TRBJ2-2 and V is TRBV12-5; maybe TRBD2 (5 bases). CDR1 is LGHNT, CDR2 FRNRAP, per germline. CDR3 length equals 16 residues. V lost 0 bases and J 1 base, leaving 9 bases between the germline ends. CDR3 amino acids: CASGLVLGENTGELFF. For the CDR3, the DNA is TGTGCTAGTGGTTTGGTACTAGGTGAGAACACCGGGGAGCTGTTTTTT.

The table lists this clonotype with many counts. This chain connects TRBV7-2 to TRBJ1-1; no definite D call. Germline CDR1 is SGHTA and CDR2 is FQGNSA. This CDR3 spans 14 amino acids. V lost 1 base and J lost 1, with 7 bases in between. The CDR3 DNA sequence: TGTGCCAGCAGCTTAGTTGTGGGGAACACTGAAGCTTTCTTT. Its protein product is CASSLVVGNTEAFF.

The chain recombines TRBV7-8 with TRBJ2-7; TRBD1 is a possible D gene (5 bases). The germline V and J ends were trimmed by 5 bases and 1 base, with 15 bases remaining between them. CDR3 length: 15 residues. Germline values: CDR1 SGHVS, CDR2 FQNEAQ. CDR3 sequence reads: CASSPGRQRSYEQYV. CDR3 DNA: TGTGCCAGCAGCCCCGGGCGACAGAGATCCTACGAGCAGTACGTC.

The rearrangement links TRBV29-1 to TRBJ1-5; D gene unclear. CDR1 is SQVTM and CDR2 is ANQGSEA in the germline V gene. The V end lost 4 bases, the J end lost 3 bases, and 10 bases lay between the germline ends. The length of the CDR3 is 13 residues. Written as DNA, the CDR3 is TGCAGCGTTGGCGAAGGGTTCAATCAGCCCCAGCATTTT. Its protein is CSVGEGFNQPQHF.